The clone carrying this TCR beta chain was detected a few times. No antigen is known for it. This entry belongs to a study of beta chain features in type 1 diabetes. Study information: Across the samples, roughly 98 million sorted cells were examined in total.

J was trimmed by 7 bases and V by 2 bases; bases with no gene match: 10. The CDR3 is made up of 16 amino acids. Germline V gene lookup returns CDR1 SGHNT and CDR2 YYREEE (reference sequence). The study reverse transcribed the entire isolated RNA, so it sequenced expressed TCRB transcripts. Produced via immunoSEQ multiplex PCR; TCRdb's table is partial and in-frame only. The repertoire has a few hundred thousand clones, roughly an eighth of them found once; the top ten carry approximately 0.015%. Study observations and caveats: Patients and controls would be equally affected if PCR favored shorter templates.

Without exception, sorted populations had purity beyond 95%. The chain links TRBV5-4 to TRBJ2-2, with 8 bases that match TRBD2. This clonotype was sampled from a young man in good health. The source material was naive CD4+ T cells from blood. CDR3 amino acids: CASSLGQAGVIGELFF. The CDR3 DNA reads TGTGCCAGCAGCTTAGGCCAAGCGGGAGTAATCGGGGAGCTGTTTTTT.